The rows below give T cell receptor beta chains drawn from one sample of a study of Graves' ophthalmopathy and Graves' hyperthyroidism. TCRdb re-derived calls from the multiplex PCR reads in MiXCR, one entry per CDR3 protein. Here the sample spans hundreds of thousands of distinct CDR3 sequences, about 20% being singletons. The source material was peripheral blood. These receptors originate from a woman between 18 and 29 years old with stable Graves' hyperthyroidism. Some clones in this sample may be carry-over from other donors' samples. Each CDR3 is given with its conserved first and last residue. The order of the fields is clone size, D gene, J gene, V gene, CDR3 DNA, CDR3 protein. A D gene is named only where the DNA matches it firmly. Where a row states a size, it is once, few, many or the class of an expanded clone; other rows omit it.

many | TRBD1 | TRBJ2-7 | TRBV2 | TGTGCCAGCAGGAGGGACAGCGGCCTCTACGAGCAGTACTTC | CASRRDSGLYEQYF
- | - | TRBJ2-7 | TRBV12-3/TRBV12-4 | TGTGCCAGCACTTGGACATCCTCCTACGAGCAGTACTTC | CASTWTSSYEQYF
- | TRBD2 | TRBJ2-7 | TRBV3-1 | TGTGCCAGCAGCCAACTTGGGACTAGCTCGGGCGAGCAGTACTTC | CASSQLGTSSGEQYF
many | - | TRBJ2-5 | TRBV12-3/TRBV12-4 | TGTGCCAGCAGTGAGTTTCCGGAAGAGACCCAGTACTTC | CASSEFPEETQYF
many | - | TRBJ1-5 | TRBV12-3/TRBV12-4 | TGTGCCAGCAGTTCCGGGCTGGGCAATCAGCCCCAGCATTTT | CASSSGLGNQPQHF
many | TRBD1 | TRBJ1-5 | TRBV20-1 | TGCAGTGCCATGGGACAGGGGGGACTCCAGCCCCAGCATTTT | CSAMGQGGLQPQHF
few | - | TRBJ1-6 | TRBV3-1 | TGTGCCAGCAGCCAAATGCCAGCGAGCTCCTATAATTCACCCCTCCACTTT | CASSQMPASSYNSPLHF
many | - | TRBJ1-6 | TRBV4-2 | TGTGCCAGCAGCCAAGTAAATTCACCCCTCCACTTT | CASSQVNSPLHF
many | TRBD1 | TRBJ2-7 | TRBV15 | TGTGCCACCAGCAGAGAGACAGGGGGTGCCTACGAGCAGTACTTC | CATSRETGGAYEQYF
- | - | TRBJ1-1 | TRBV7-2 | TGTGCCAGCAGCTCCATCGCGGGGGGCTTTACTGAAGCTTTCTTT | CASSSIAGGFTEAFF
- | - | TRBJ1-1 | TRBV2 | TGTGCCAGCAGTTCGGCAGGCCAGAACACTGAAGCTTTCTTT | CASSSAGQNTEAFF
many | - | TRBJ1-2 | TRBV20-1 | TGCAGTGCTAGAGAGCTGACAGATCCTAACTATGGCTACACCTTC | CSARELTDPNYGYTF
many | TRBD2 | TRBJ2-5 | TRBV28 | TGTGCCAGTGGGGGACTAGCGCGGGTTCGAGAGACCCAGTACTTC | CASGGLARVRETQYF
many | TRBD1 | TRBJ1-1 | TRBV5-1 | TGTGCCAGCAGTTTGGGACAGGGGGCAACTGAAGCTTTCTTT | CASSLGQGATEAFF
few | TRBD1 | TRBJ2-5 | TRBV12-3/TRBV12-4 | TGTGCCAGCATCAAGGGGGACAGGGGCGGGGAGACCCAGTACTTC | CASIKGDRGGETQYF
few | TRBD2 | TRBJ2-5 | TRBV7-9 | TGTGCCAGCAGCCGCCGGGGAGGGGTGGGGGAGACCCAGTACTTC | CASSRRGGVGETQYF
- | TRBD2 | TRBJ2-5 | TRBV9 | TGTGCCAGCGGGAGGGAGGGAGAGACCCAGTACTTC | CASGREGETQYF